This note documents a single T cell receptor beta chain sequence. Sequencing used immunoSEQ multiplex PCR; TCRdb keeps in-frame clones, though not all of them. The data show 70,000 to 100,000 clones, about 93% seen once. The data belong to a study of T cell changes during pregnancy in multiple sclerosis. With 4 bases removed from V and 2 bases from J, the gap between germline ends came to 12 bases. Germline CDR1 is SGHVS and CDR2 is FQNEAQ. This CDR3 is 14 amino acids long. The source material was peripheral blood, sampled in the first trimester of pregnancy. The receptor's source is a female donor with multiple sclerosis, enrolled in a pregnancy study. The chain joins TRBV7-8 to TRBJ2-7, with TRBD1 as a possible D gene (6 bases). CDR3 sequence: CASSSRGTTYEQYF. The DNA of the CDR3 is TGTGCCAGCAGCTCAAGGGGGACCACCTACGAGCAGTACTTC.